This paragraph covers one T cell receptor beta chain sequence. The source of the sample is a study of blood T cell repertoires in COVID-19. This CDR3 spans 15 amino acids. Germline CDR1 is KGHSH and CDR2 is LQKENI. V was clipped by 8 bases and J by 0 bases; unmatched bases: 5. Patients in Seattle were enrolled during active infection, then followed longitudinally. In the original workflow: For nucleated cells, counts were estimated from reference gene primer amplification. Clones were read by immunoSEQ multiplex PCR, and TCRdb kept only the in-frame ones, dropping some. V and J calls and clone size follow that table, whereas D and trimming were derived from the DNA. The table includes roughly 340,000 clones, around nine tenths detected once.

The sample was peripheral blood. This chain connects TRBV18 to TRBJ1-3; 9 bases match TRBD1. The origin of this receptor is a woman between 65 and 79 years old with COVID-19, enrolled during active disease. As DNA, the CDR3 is TGTGCCAGCGCTCCGGGACAGGGCTCTGGAAACACCATATATTTT. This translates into CASAPGQGSGNTIYF.